A selection of T cell receptor beta chains follows, all from one sample in a study of CD8 T cells in ankylosing spondylitis. TCRdb analysed the 5' RACE reads with MiXCR anew, one entry per CDR3 protein. Here the sample spans under 250,000 distinct CDR3 sequences, roughly 32% being singletons. Source material: blood, either unsorted or a sorted T cell fraction (not recorded which). These receptors came from a male donor with ankylosing spondylitis or in good health (not recorded which). The CDR3 runs from the conserved cysteine through the conserved F or W. Fields, in order: J gene, clone size, V gene, D gene, CDR3 DNA, CDR3 protein. D genes are given only for firm matches. Only some rows state a clone size, as once, few, many or a class for expanded clones.

TRBJ2-7 NA TRBV29-1 TRBD1 TGCAGCGCTGCTGGGACAGTCGAGCAGTACTTC CSAAGTVEQYF
TRBJ2-3 few TRBV29-1 TRBD1 TGCAGTGGGGCCTCCGGGACAGGGTACCCAGATACGCAGTATTTT CSGASGTGYPDTQYF
TRBJ1-5 NA TRBV20-1 NA TGCAGTGCTAGACAACAGGGACGACCCGATCAGCCCCAGCATTTT CSARQQGRPDQPQHF
TRBJ2-5 few TRBV29-1 TRBD2 TGCAGCGTTGCCCCGGGTGAGCGGGGGGACCAAGAGACCCAGTACTTC CSVAPGERGDQETQYF
TRBJ2-1 few TRBV6-5 NA TGTGCCAGCAAGGGGGGCTACAATGAGCAGTTCTTC CASKGGYNEQFF
TRBJ2-2 few TRBV5-5 NA TGTGCCAGCAGCTTGACCGGGACAACACCGGGGGAGCTGTTTTTT CASSLTGTTPGELFF
TRBJ2-1 NA TRBV28 NA TGTGCCAGCAGTCCTACGAGGGTGGGCTACAATGAGCAGTTCTTC CASSPTRVGYNEQFF
TRBJ1-6 NA TRBV10-3 NA TGTGCCATCAGCCCGGGGGACGGTCCCACCCTCCACTTT CAISPGDGPTLHF
TRBJ2-5 NA TRBV15 TRBD1 TGTGCCACCAGCAGAGGTAGACAGGGGGGAGAGACCCAGTACTTC CATSRGRQGGETQYF
TRBJ1-2 few TRBV20-1 NA TGCAGTGCTAGGAGCAGGGGAGCTAACTATGGCTACACCTTC CSARSRGANYGYTF
TRBJ2-3 NA TRBV12-3/TRBV12-4 NA TGTGCCAGCAGTATTGACTCCAAATCTAGCACAGATACGCAGTATTTT CASSIDSKSSTDTQYF
TRBJ2-5 few TRBV15 TRBD1 TGTGCCACCAGCAGAGAGGACAGGCCTCAAGAGACCCAGTACTTC CATSREDRPQETQYF
TRBJ1-4 NA TRBV20-1 TRBD1 TGCAGTGCTCCCCGGGGCAGGGGGGTCGAAAAACTGTTTTTT CSAPRGRGVEKLFF
TRBJ2-7 NA TRBV12-3/TRBV12-4 NA TGTGCCAGCACTTGGGGATTTACCTACGAGCAGTACTTC CASTWGFTYEQYF
TRBJ2-1 few TRBV29-1 TRBD1 TGCAGCGTTGAAGGGGGGTTTAGGGACAGGGCCTACAATGAGCAGTTCTTC CSVEGGFRDRAYNEQFF
TRBJ1-1 few TRBV7-6 NA TGTGCCAGCAGGCCCGGGGGGGGTAACACTGAAGCTTTCTTT CASRPGGGNTEAFF
TRBJ2-1 few TRBV29-1 TRBD2 TGCAGCGTGGGGGGACTAGCGGGGAACAATGAGCAGTTCTTC CSVGGLAGNNEQFF
TRBJ2-3 NA TRBV6-1 TRBD1 TGTGCCAGCAGAAGAGGACAGGGGGCCTCAGATACGCAGTATTTT CASRRGQGASDTQYF
TRBJ2-5 NA TRBV7-2 TRBD2 TGTGCCAGCATGCGGGGGGTCGGAGAGACCCAGTACTTC CASMRGVGETQYF
TRBJ1-2 few TRBV7-8 NA TGTGCCAGCACCATCACGTCGACCGGCCTTCTCTATGGCTACACCTTC CASTITSTGLLYGYTF
TRBJ2-5 NA TRBV28 NA TGTGCCAGCAGGGGGACAGCCGGGAGAGAGACCCAGTACTTC CASRGTAGRETQYF
TRBJ2-5 few TRBV20-1 NA TGCAGTGCTAGGGAGTCAGGGGGGGAGACCCAGTACTTC CSARESGGETQYF
TRBJ2-1 NA TRBV12-3/TRBV12-4 NA TGTGCCAGCAGCATGGGGGCAAACCGTTACAATGAGCAGTTCTTC CASSMGANRYNEQFF
TRBJ1-2 few TRBV5-6 NA TGTGCCAGCAGCCTAGGGGGGGGGTTCGCTGGCTACACCTTC CASSLGGGFAGYTF
TRBJ2-1 NA TRBV7-3 NA TGTGCCAGCAGCTCAGGGGGGGCCCCCTACAATGAGCAGTTCTTC CASSSGGAPYNEQFF
TRBJ2-2 NA TRBV12-3/TRBV12-4 NA TGTGCCAGCAGTCCGCGAGCAGGGGATTGGACCGGGGAGCTGTTTTTT CASSPRAGDWTGELFF
TRBJ1-5 NA TRBV15 NA TGTGCCACCAGCAAGTCAATTGGCCAGCCCCAGCATTTT CATSKSIGQPQHF
TRBJ2-1 few TRBV29-1 NA TGCAGCGTTGTATTGTCCTCCAATGAGCAGTTCTTC CSVVLSSNEQFF
TRBJ2-5 NA TRBV28 NA TGTGCCAGCAGTTCCCGGAATAACCAAGAGACCCAGTACTTC CASSSRNNQETQYF
TRBJ1-2 few TRBV29-1 NA TGCAGCGTTGAGCGGGCCTATGGCTACACCTTC CSVERAYGYTF
TRBJ1-1 few TRBV12-3/TRBV12-4 NA TGTGCCAGCAGTGTCAGGACCCCCCCCAACACTGAAGCTTTCTTT CASSVRTPPNTEAFF
TRBJ1-1 few TRBV27 TRBD1 TGTGCCAGCAGTTTACGGACAGGGGGCCTCCGCACTGAAGCTTTCTTT CASSLRTGGLRTEAFF
TRBJ2-2 NA TRBV5-1 NA TGCGCCAGCAGCCTCAAGGACGGAAAGTTCCCTGGGGAGCTGTTTTTT CASSLKDGKFPGELFF
TRBJ2-7 NA TRBV4-2 TRBD1 TGTGCCAGCAGCCAAGAGTACAGGGGGCGAGTGGAGCAGTACTTC CASSQEYRGRVEQYF
TRBJ2-3 few TRBV12-3/TRBV12-4 NA TGTGCCAGCAGTTTAGAGCGGGGCACAGATACGCAGTATTTT CASSLERGTDTQYF
TRBJ2-5 few TRBV9 NA TGTGCCAGCAGCGGCCCGACAGGTTGGCAGACCCAGTACTTC CASSGPTGWQTQYF
TRBJ2-5 few TRBV5-6 NA TGTGCCAGCAGCTTGGTTGCCACACCTGGATGGGAGACCCAGTACTTC CASSLVATPGWETQYF
TRBJ1-1 few TRBV10-3 NA TGTGCCATCAGAGGGGCAATGAACACTGAAGCTTTCTTT CAIRGAMNTEAFF
TRBJ2-3 NA TRBV9 NA TGTGCCAGCAGCCCGACAGGATATAGCACAGATACGCAGTATTTT CASSPTGYSTDTQYF
TRBJ1-2 few TRBV29-1 NA TGCAGCGTTGAAACGGACAGTAACTATGGCTACACCTTC CSVETDSNYGYTF
TRBJ2-1 once TRBV5-1 TRBD2 TGCGCCAGCAGCTCGGCAGGGAGGGGCGGGAATGAGCAGTTCTTC CASSSAGRGGNEQFF
TRBJ2-5 few TRBV10-3 NA TGTGCCATCAGTGAGTCGGGGTTCGTTCCGAGAGAGACCCAGTACTTC CAISESGFVPRETQYF
TRBJ2-3 few TRBV20-1 TRBD2 TGCAGTGCTACCCCCGGGACTAGCGGGGCACCAGATACGCAGTATTTT CSATPGTSGAPDTQYF
TRBJ2-7 NA TRBV7-9 NA TGTGCCAGCAGCAAGAGGGAATCCGAGCAGTACTTC CASSKRESEQYF
TRBJ2-1 few TRBV20-1 TRBD1 TGCAGTGCTAGTGCAGGGGGCGGAGAGCAGTTCTTC CSASAGGGEQFF
TRBJ2-1 NA TRBV24-1 TRBD2 TGTGCCACCAGTGATTCGAAGACTAGCGGGGGCACCTACAATGAGCAGTTCTTC CATSDSKTSGGTYNEQFF
TRBJ2-7 few TRBV12-3/TRBV12-4 NA TGTGCCAGCAGTTTGGAAGGAGCCTACTACGAGCAGTACTTC CASSLEGAYYEQYF
TRBJ1-2 NA TRBV10-3 NA TGTGCCATCAGTGAGTCGAACGCCTACTATGGCTACACCTTC CAISESNAYYGYTF
TRBJ2-7 NA TRBV7-3 TRBD1 TGTGCCAGCAGCCTCAAAGGACACGCACAGGGGGCTGGGGTAGGAGGCGAGCAGTACTTC CASSLKGHAQGAGVGGEQYF
TRBJ2-7 NA TRBV5-6 NA TGTGCCAGCAGCTTCTCACAAGGTATATTCTACGAGCAGTACTTC CASSFSQGIFYEQYF
TRBJ2-1 once TRBV20-1 TRBD1 TGCAGTGCTGAAGACAGGGGGTCCTACAATGAGCAGTTCTTC CSAEDRGSYNEQFF
TRBJ1-5 many TRBV10-3 NA TGTGCCATCAGGGCAGAAAATCAGCCCCAGCATTTT CAIRAENQPQHF
TRBJ1-2 many TRBV20-1 NA TGCAGTGCTAGAGTTCCCCGCGGGGGTAACTATGGCTACACCTTC CSARVPRGGNYGYTF
TRBJ1-2 few TRBV27 NA TGTGCCAGCTTCGGGGCAGGGGCGCAGTATGGCTACACCTTC CASFGAGAQYGYTF
TRBJ2-3 NA TRBV15 TRBD1 TGTGCCACCAGCACCCGACAGGGCACGCAGTATTTT CATSTRQGTQYF
TRBJ2-7 NA TRBV12-3/TRBV12-4 TRBD1 TGTGCCAGCAGTTTAGTGCCCCAGGGGGACTACGAGCAGTACTTC CASSLVPQGDYEQYF